The 28 T cell receptor beta chains presented below share a single source sample, sequenced in a study of human T cells and chemical hapten exposure. MiXCR, run by TCRdb on the RACE reads, gives a single entry per CDR3 protein. The profile covers roughly 130,000 distinct CDR3 sequences, with 11% appearing a single time and under 2.5% taken by the ten largest. The sample's time point: patch test 3, about 24 weeks after DPC sensitization. Treatment in this sample: therapeutic diphenylcyclopropenone sensitization with weekly scalp DPC. The sequencing used whole blood, collected in connection with sensitization to the hapten diphenylcyclopropenone (DPC). The receptors were gathered from a woman in her forties or fifties with alopecia areata. Some clones in this sample may be carry-over from other donors' samples.

This clonotype came up a few times. The CDR3 DNA is TGTGCCAGCAGTTTACTAGGGCTTAGCAATCAGCCCCAGCATTTT. It is translated as CASSLLGLSNQPQHF. The chain recombines TRBV27 with TRBJ1-5; D is undetermined. Between the trimmed V and J ends, which lost 2 bases and 0 bases, there was a span of 8 bases. This CDR3 is built from 15 residues. Germline CDR1 and CDR2: MNHEY and SMNVEV (reference sequence).

This clonotype was found many times. This chain connects TRBV29-1 to TRBJ2-6; D is undetermined. Between the trimmed V and J ends, which lost 0 bases and 1 base, there was a span of 4 bases. There are 14 residues in the CDR3. Germline-derived CDR1 and CDR2 are SQVTM and ANQGSEA. CDR3 nucleotides: TGCAGCGTTGAAGATGGATCTGGGGCCAACGTCCTGACTTTC. Its protein is CSVEDGSGANVLTF. Full variable domain (rest looked up from reference TRBV29-1 and TRBJ2-6): SAVISQKPSRDICQRGTSLTIQCQVDSQVTMMFWYRQQPGQSLTLIATANQGSEATYESGFVIDKFPISRPNLTFSTLTVSNMSPEDSSIYLCSVEDGSGANVLTFGAGSRLTVL.

This clonotype was detected a few times. This rearrangement joins TRBV6-2 or TRBV6-3 to TRBJ2-4, with D perhaps TRBD2 (7 bases). Trimming took off 4 bases at V and 3 bases at J, with 13 bases between the two ends. The CDR3 length is 15 residues. The germline V gene encodes CDR1 MNHEY and CDR2 SVGEGT. This CDR3 reads CASSLGGRIKNIQYF. In DNA form, the CDR3 reads TGTGCCAGCAGTTTGGGGGGGCGCATCAAAAACATTCAGTACTTC.

This clonotype was observed a handful of times. The chain has TRBV7-2 and TRBJ2-5, with unresolved D. Germline lookup yields CDR1 SGHTA and CDR2 FQGNSA. This CDR3 comprises 11 residues. V lost 4 bases and J 10 bases, leaving 10 bases between the germline ends. This chain's CDR3 is CASSSPSDQYF. The CDR3 DNA follows: TGTGCCAGCAGCTCCCCCTCGGACCAGTACTTC.

In this sample, this clonotype turned up a few times. The chain joins TRBV5-1 to TRBJ2-3; a weak D match, TRBD2 (6 bases). Germline-derived CDR1 and CDR2 are SGHRS and YFSETQ. The CDR3 is 19 amino acids. V lost 9 bases, J lost 0 bases, and 29 bases lay in between. The CDR3 protein is CATATRGGAPFTSTDTQYF. CDR3 coding DNA: TGCGCCACCGCCACCCGAGGCGGGGCTCCCTTCACTAGCACAGATACGCAGTATTTT.

The gene calls are TRBV7-2 and TRBJ1-2, with D unresolved. The germline V gene encodes CDR1 SGHTA and CDR2 FQGNSA. Trimming removed 8 bases at V and 7 bases at J, with 20 bases between. This CDR3 is 14 amino acids long. CDR3: CASREGLGLGGYTF. CDR3 in DNA: TGTGCCAGCCGAGAGGGCTTGGGCCTAGGTGGCTACACCTTC.

The rearrangement links TRBV2 to TRBJ2-5; D unclear. Germline assignment: CDR1 SNHLY and CDR2 FYNNEI. V was pared by 6 bases and J by 5 bases, with 4 bases between. The CDR3 spans 10 residues. The CDR3 spells CASRLETQYF. In nucleotides, the CDR3 is TGTGCCAGCAGGCTGGAGACCCAGTACTTC.

V gene TRBV10-3 combines with J gene TRBJ1-1; D is unclear. Trimming left V 4 bases short and J 5 bases short, with 17 bases between. Germline V gene sequence: CDR1 ENHRY, CDR2 SYGVKD. The CDR3 extends over 15 amino acids. This chain's CDR3 is CAISGREGSGTEAFF. CDR3 in DNA: TGTGCCATCAGTGGAAGGGAGGGCTCGGGGACTGAAGCTTTCTTT.

This clonotype showed up just a few times. The V call is TRBV12-3 or TRBV12-4, the J call TRBJ1-2; D is ambiguous. CDR3 length equals 12 residues. With 6 bases removed from V and 4 bases from J, the gap between germline ends came to 9 bases. As DNA, the CDR3 is TGTGCCAGCAGCTCCGACACCTATGGCTACACCTTC. This sequence encodes CASSSDTYGYTF.

This clonotype was detected many times. J is TRBJ2-3 and V is TRBV6-2 or TRBV6-3; D unclear. This CDR3 spans 12 amino acids. Per germline, CDR1 MNHEY and CDR2 SVGEGT. Trimming left V 4 bases short and J 4 bases short, with 6 bases between. CDR3 sequence: CASSLVPDTQYF. The CDR3 DNA reads as TGTGCCAGCAGTTTGGTCCCAGATACGCAGTATTTT.

J is TRBJ2-1 and V is TRBV6-2 or TRBV6-3; TRBD1 matches at 7 bases. With V trimmed by 7 bases and J by 6 bases, 12 bases remained unmatched. The CDR3 consists of 15 residues. Germline values: CDR1 MNHEY, CDR2 SVGEGT. CDR3: CASTKMRQGGNEQFF. DNA of the CDR3: TGTGCCAGCACCAAAATGAGACAGGGTGGCAATGAGCAGTTCTTC.

This clonotype was seen a handful of times. The J gene is TRBJ1-4, the V gene TRBV18, with D unclear. Trimming removed 3 bases from V and 1 base from J, with 9 bases in between. This CDR3 region has 15 residues. Germline lookup yields CDR1 KGHSH and CDR2 LQKENI. The CDR3 region is CASSPDLGTNEKLFF. CDR3 nucleotide sequence: TGTGCCAGCTCACCCGACCTGGGAACTAATGAAAAACTGTTTTTT. Full variable domain (missing parts from reference TRBV18 and TRBJ1-4): NAGVMQNPRHLVRRRGQEARLRCSPMKGHSHVYWYRQLPEEGLKFMVYLQKENIIDESGMPKERFSAEFPKEGPSILRIQQVVRGDSAAYFCASSPDLGTNEKLFFGSGTQLSVL.

The V gene is TRBV7-2, the J gene TRBJ1-1; TRBD1 aligns across 10 bases. The V gene's germline CDR1 is SGHTA and CDR2 FQGNSA. V lost 5 bases, J lost 5 bases, and 8 bases stayed unmatched. This CDR3 contains 15 residues. This chain's CDR3 is CASSPATGGNTEAFF. CDR3 in DNA: TGTGCCAGCAGCCCGGCGACAGGGGGCAATACTGAAGCTTTCTTT.

In its sample, this clonotype was seen a few times. The chain employs TRBV6-5 and TRBJ1-1; tentatively, D is TRBD1 (5 bases). The CDR3 length is 13 residues. Germline CDR1 and CDR2: MNHEY and SVGAGI. Trimming took off 2 bases at V and 11 bases at J, with 15 bases between the two ends. CDR3: CASSYKDREAAFF. Written as DNA, the CDR3 is TGTGCCAGCAGTTACAAAGACAGAGAGGCGGCTTTCTTT.

V gene TRBV12-3 or TRBV12-4 combines with J gene TRBJ1-6; TRBD1 might be the D (5 bases). V lost 4 bases and J 6 bases, leaving 16 bases between the germline ends. The CDR3 totals 16 residues. The CDR3 sequence is CASSSSTGGLNSPLHF. The CDR3 nucleotides are TGTGCCAGCAGTTCGTCAACCGGGGGTCTTAATTCACCCCTCCACTTT.

This clonotype was counted ten times or more. The rearrangement joins TRBV20-1 to TRBJ2-7; 11 bases agree with TRBD1. After removal of 0 bases from V and 4 bases from J, the junction contained 2 bases not matched to a gene. CDR1 DFQATT and CDR2 SNEGSKA come from the germline V gene (reference sequence). This CDR3 has 14 residues. The CDR3: CSAREGTGGYEQYF. CDR3 DNA sequence: TGCAGTGCTAGAGAAGGGACAGGGGGATACGAGCAGTACTTC.

This clonotype occurred a few times. The chain carries TRBV12-3 or TRBV12-4 and TRBJ2-7, with a weak D call TRBD1 (6 bases). Trimming pared 5 bases from V and 0 bases from J, leaving 11 bases between. The CDR3 is 14 amino acids. CDR3 bases: TGTGCCAGCAGTACTACAGGGCTCTCCTACGAGCAGTACTTC. Protein: CASSTTGLSYEQYF.

The chain uses TRBV25-1 and TRBJ1-2, with 8 positions matching TRBD1. Germline loops: CDR1 MGHDK, CDR2 SYGVNS. This CDR3 region has 15 residues. V shed 4 bases, J shed 5 bases, and the junction held 9 bases outside the gene matches. CDR3 bases: TGTGCCAGCAGTGCCGGACAGGGCGCCCCGTATGGCTACACCTTC. It translates to CASSAGQGAPYGYTF.

This clonotype has a handful of counts. This chain connects TRBV4-2 to TRBJ2-1; 7 nucleotides align to TRBD2. The V segment lost 1 base and the J segment 8 bases; nucleotides outside the gene matches: 8. Germline CDR1 is LGHNA and CDR2 is YNFKEQ. The length of the CDR3 is 15 residues. The CDR3 is CASSQVFRGSDEQFF. As DNA, the CDR3 is TGTGCCAGCAGCCAAGTCTTTCGCGGGAGCGATGAGCAGTTCTTC.

The chain combines TRBV29-1 with TRBJ2-2; TRBD2 matches 10 bases. The CDR3 is made up of 13 amino acids. Germline lookup yields CDR1 SQVTM and CDR2 ANQGSEA. V shed 5 bases and J 6 bases; nucleotides not matched to a gene: 3. CDR3 in amino acids: CSVSAGGAGELFF. DNA for the CDR3: TGCAGCGTTTCAGCGGGAGGGGCCGGGGAGCTGTTTTTT.

This clonotype was recorded at least ten times. The chain carries TRBV29-1 and TRBJ2-5, with D unclear. This CDR3 comprises 12 residues. V was pared by 4 bases and J by 2 bases, with 8 bases between. Germline V gene sequence: CDR1 SQVTM, CDR2 ANQGSEA. CDR3 sequence: CSVGRKQETQYF. In nucleotides, the CDR3 is TGCAGCGTTGGACGGAAACAAGAGACCCAGTACTTC.

This clonotype has a count of ten or more. The gene calls are TRBV20-1 and TRBJ1-1; no firm D call. This CDR3 has 10 residues. The germline V gene encodes CDR1 DFQATT and CDR2 SNEGSKA (reference sequence). The ends were cut back, 6 bases at V and 1 base at J, with 3 bases in the middle. CDR3 coding DNA: TGCAGTGCAGGGAACACTGAAGCTTTCTTT. As protein: CSAGNTEAFF.

This clonotype was counted ten times or more. V gene TRBV6-6 combines with J gene TRBJ2-1; tentative D call: TRBD2 (5 bases). The V and J ends lost 5 bases and 0 bases respectively, with 8 bases between them. CDR1 is MNHNY, CDR2 SVGAGI, per germline (reference sequence). This CDR3 spans 14 amino acids. The DNA of the CDR3 is TGTGCCAGCAGTCCCGCGGGCTCCTACAATGAGCAGTTCTTC. Translating gives CASSPAGSYNEQFF.

This clonotype was counted at least ten times. This chain links TRBV7-2 with TRBJ2-1, with 8 bases that match TRBD2. The trim removed 2 bases at V and 3 bases at J, leaving 3 bases unmatched. This CDR3 is 15 amino acids long. Per the germline V gene, CDR1 is SGHTA and CDR2 is FQGNSA. DNA for the CDR3: TGTGCCAGCAGCTTATCCGGGACTAGCTACAATGAGCAGTTCTTC. Its protein product is CASSLSGTSYNEQFF. Based on the CDR3 plus reference TRBV7-2 and TRBJ2-1, the full variable domain is GAGVSQSPSNKVTEKGKDVELRCDPISGHTALYWYRQSLGQGLEFLIYFQGNSAPDKSGLPSDRFSAERTGGSVSTLTIQRTQQEDSAVYLCASSLSGTSYNEQFFGPGTRLTVL.

The chain is built from TRBV7-2 and TRBJ2-3; no clear D. Germline values: CDR1 SGHTA, CDR2 FQGNSA. CDR3 length equals 15 residues. Trimming shortened V by 5 bases and J by 1 base, and 13 bases separated the two germline ends. The CDR3 loop reads CASSMERVGTDTQYF. In DNA form, the CDR3 reads TGTGCCAGCAGCATGGAAAGAGTAGGCACAGATACGCAGTATTTT.

This clonotype has only a few counts. V is TRBV5-6 and J is TRBJ2-7; D may match TRBD1 or TRBD2 (7 bases each). V dropped 7 bases and J dropped 3 bases, with 17 bases sitting between them. Germline assignment: CDR1 SGHDT and CDR2 YYEEEE. The CDR3 has 14 residues. CDR3 DNA sequence: TGTGCCAGCCAGGGGGGGCCCTTTGTCTACGAGCAGTACTTC. It yields the protein CASQGGPFVYEQYF.

V is TRBV7-2 and J is TRBJ1-3, with no clear D. The V and J ends lost 0 bases and 4 bases respectively, with 4 bases between them. The germline CDR1 and CDR2 sequences are SGHTA and FQGNSA. This CDR3 comprises 13 residues. The CDR3 here is CASSLARGNTIYF. The CDR3 DNA is TGTGCCAGCAGCTTAGCGAGGGGAAACACCATATATTTT. The full variable domain, in which reference TRBV7-2 and TRBJ1-3 provide the parts outside the CDR3, is GAGVSQSPSNKVTEKGKDVELRCDPISGHTALYWYRQSLGQGLEFLIYFQGNSAPDKSGLPSDRFSAERTGGSVSTLTIQRTQQEDSAVYLCASSLARGNTIYFGEGSWLTVV.

This clonotype was detected a few times. The chain carries TRBV20-1 and TRBJ2-7; D gene unclear. The CDR3 extends over 14 amino acids. Germline CDR1 is DFQATT and CDR2 is SNEGSKA (reference sequence). V gave up 0 bases and J gave up 1 base, with 10 bases separating them. This chain's CDR3 is CSARDPTVSYEQYF. The CDR3 coding sequence is TGCAGTGCTAGAGACCCGACTGTTTCCTACGAGCAGTACTTC.